These 13 T cell receptor beta chains were sequenced from one sample in a study of blood T cell repertoires in COVID-19. TCRdb keeps only in-frame clones here, not all; method: immunoSEQ multiplex PCR. This sample yields fewer than 400,000 clones, of which approximately 84% are seen a single time; about 4.2% belongs to the top ten. Specimen: PBMCs or T cells enriched from blood (not recorded which). These receptors originate from a man between 25 and 39 years old who had recovered from COVID-19.

The chain employs TRBV5-1 and TRBJ2-7; 10 nucleotides match TRBD1. This CDR3 region has 14 residues. V lost 4 bases, J lost 6 bases, and 7 bases stayed unmatched. Germline CDR1 SGHRS, CDR2 YFSETQ. The CDR3: CASSNGQGGGEQYF. The CDR3 nucleotides are TGCGCCAGCAGCAACGGACAGGGGGGTGGCGAGCAGTACTTC.

The J gene is TRBJ1-2, the V gene TRBV5-4; TRBD1 matches at 9 bases. The germline gives CDR1 SGHNT, CDR2 YYREEE (reference sequence). The CDR3 totals 14 residues. With 4 bases clipped from V and 2 bases from J, the junction kept 3 bases outside the gene matches. CDR3 sequence: CASSRQGENYGYTF. CDR3 coding DNA: TGTGCCAGCAGCCGACAGGGGGAGAACTATGGCTACACCTTC.

The V gene is TRBV4-1, the J gene TRBJ1-1, with D perhaps matching TRBD1 (6 bases). V was trimmed by 0 bases and J by 3 bases, leaving 11 bases between them. There are 15 residues in the CDR3. The germline gives CDR1 MGHRA, CDR2 YSYEKL. In DNA, the CDR3 is TGCGCCAGCAGCCAAGAAGGCAGGGGTCACACTGAAGCTTTCTTT. Translation: CASSQEGRGHTEAFF.

The genes are TRBV19 and TRBJ1-3, with TRBD1 matching over 7 bases. The junction had 4 bases not matched to a gene; V was cut back by 5 bases and J by 0 bases. CDR1 and CDR2 (germline): LNHDA, SQIVND (reference sequence). The CDR3 is made up of 15 amino acids. CDR3 DNA sequence: TGTGCCAGTAGTCCTTGGACAGGCTCTGGAAACACCATATATTTT. This gives the protein CASSPWTGSGNTIYF.

The V and J genes are TRBV9 and TRBJ2-7; 7 bases map to TRBD2. V gave up 3 bases and J gave up 7 bases; unmatched junction bases: 10. This CDR3 has 14 residues. The germline V gene encodes CDR1 SGDLS and CDR2 YYNGEE. Here the CDR3 DNA reads TGTGCCAGCAGCGCCCTCAGGGCGCGGGGGGAGCAGTACTTC. Translating it yields CASSALRARGEQYF. Filled out from reference TRBV9 and TRBJ2-7, the complete variable domain reads DSGVTQTPKHLITATGQRVTLRCSPRSGDLSVYWYQQSLDQGLQFLIQYYNGEERAKGNILERFSAQQFPDLHSELNLSSLELGDSALYFCASSALRARGEQYFGPGTRLTVT.

The genes are TRBV5-8 and TRBJ2-7, with D hard to call. The V end lost 4 bases, the J end lost 0 bases, and 14 bases lay between the germline ends. CDR1 and CDR2 from the germline V gene are SGHTS and YDEGEE. This CDR3 has 15 residues. This chain's CDR3 is CASSPERGRSYEQYF. The CDR3 bases are TGTGCCAGCAGCCCCGAGCGCGGCCGCTCCTACGAGCAGTACTTC. Complete variable domain (other parts from reference TRBV5-8 and TRBJ2-7): EAGVTQSPTHLIKTRGQQATLRCSPISGHTSVYWYQQALGLGLQFLLWYDEGEERNRGNFPPRFSGRQFPNYSSELNVNALELEDSALYLCASSPERGRSYEQYFGPGTRLTVT.

The J gene is TRBJ2-1, the V gene TRBV19; TRBD2 matches at 9 bases. The V gene's germline CDR1 is LNHDA and CDR2 SQIVND (reference sequence). V dropped 3 bases and J dropped 0; count of bases not matched to a gene: 9. CDR3 length equals 18 residues. The chain's CDR3 is CASSIYPSGTSSYNEQFF. For the CDR3, the DNA is TGTGCCAGTAGTATCTACCCTAGCGGGACCAGCTCCTACAATGAGCAGTTCTTC.

J is TRBJ1-1 and V is TRBV20-1; D ambiguous. Trimming took 4 bases from V and 10 from J, leaving 13 bases between them. CDR1 and CDR2 (germline): DFQATT, SNEGSKA (reference sequence). The CDR3 has 11 residues. In DNA form, the CDR3 reads TGCAGTGCTATATTAAGGCGGGGAGCTTTCTTT. This gives the protein CSAILRRGAFF.

The chain has TRBV5-1 and TRBJ1-2, with TRBD1 matching over 9 bases. Trimming took 1 base from V and 8 from J; bases not matched to a gene: 9. The CDR3 is 15 residues long. CDR1 and CDR2 from the germline V gene are SGHRS and YFSETQ. Here the CDR3 DNA reads TGCGCCAGCAGCTTGCATACGGGACAGGGAGGAGGCTACACCTTC. Encoded protein: CASSLHTGQGGGYTF.

The sample holds a few counts of this clone. The CDR3 is CASSPVSSGGANTGELFF. The CDR3 coding sequence is TGTGCCAGCAGTCCCGTCTCTAGCGGGGGGGCTAACACCGGGGAGCTGTTTTTT. The V call is TRBV6-6, the J call TRBJ2-2; the match to TRBD2 covers 12 bases. The CDR3 is 18 residues long. CDR1 and CDR2 from the germline V gene are MNHNY and SVGAGI (reference sequence). J lost 2 bases, V lost 5 bases, and 9 bases had no gene match.

Only one count was recorded for this clone. The gene calls are TRBV3-1 (or the pseudogene TRBV3-2) and TRBJ1-6, with D hard to call. The CDR3 is 16 residues long. Per germline, CDR1 LGHDT and CDR2 YNNKEL (reference sequence). V dropped 4 bases and J dropped 7 bases, with 17 bases sitting between them. The CDR3 nucleotides read TGTGCCAGCAGCCCCCGGGAATCGATAAGGAATTCACCCCTCCACTTT. Its translation: CASSPRESIRNSPLHF.

The chain carries TRBV11-2 and TRBJ2-7; TRBD1 matches 7 bases. The CDR3 runs 14 residues. Trimming took 7 bases from V and 7 from J; bases not matched to a gene: 13. Germline V CDR1 and CDR2: SGHAT, FQNNGV. This CDR3 reads CASNPDRSPGEQYF. Written as DNA, the CDR3 is TGTGCCAGCAACCCGGACAGGTCGCCTGGGGAGCAGTACTTC.

The chain links TRBV4-1 to TRBJ2-1; 9 bases are a match to TRBD2. The V gene's germline CDR1 is MGHRA and CDR2 YSYEKL. V was clipped by 0 bases and J by 9 bases; unmatched bases: 21. The CDR3 runs 20 residues. CDR3 amino acids: CASSQDTPFSRREGPGEQFF. CDR3 bases: TGCGCCAGCAGCCAAGACACCCCGTTTAGTCGGCGGGAGGGCCCTGGTGAGCAGTTCTTC.